One and the same sample provided the 28 T cell receptor beta chains below, sequenced in a study of cytomegalovirus exposure and HLA in healthy donors (dated by TCRdb to about 2017). The method behind the library was the immunoSEQ multiplex PCR assay. A mixture of 60 forward primers for TCR Vbeta segments and 13 reverse primers for TCR Jbeta segments was used in the multiplex PCR. Not all clones reach the TCRdb copy of this immuneACCESS table, which keeps in-frame sequences only. Checked studies attribute under half of the gap to unresolved V genes and leave the rest unexplained. Counted in this sample were approximately 140,000 clones; around 85% of them appeared once. About 1.5% of the sample rests with the top ten. The specimen sequenced was PBMCs. The receptor source for this set is a boy under 18 in good health and CMV-seronegative.

This clone was detected only a few times. V and J are TRBV5-6 and TRBJ1-5; 7 nucleotides align to TRBD1. V lost 0 bases to trimming and J lost 6 bases; unmatched junction nucleotides: 6. CDR3 length: 15 amino acids. From germline, CDR1 is SGHDT and CDR2 YYEEEE. CDR3 loop: CASSLVGQAFQPQHF. The CDR3, as DNA: TGTGCCAGCAGCTTGGTTGGACAGGCGTTTCAGCCCCAGCATTTT.

J is TRBJ2-5 and V is TRBV29-1, with D perhaps matching TRBD1 (5 bases). With 8 bases removed from V and 5 bases from J, the gap between germline ends came to 12 bases. This CDR3 contains 11 residues. The germline V gene has CDR1 SQVTM and CDR2 ANQGSEA. CDR3 residues: CSFSPGETQYF. CDR3 DNA sequence: TGCAGCTTCTCGCCAGGGGAGACCCAGTACTTC.

About this clone itself: One junction end disagrees with the germline gene, perhaps due to a read error. The chain combines TRBV7-9 with TRBJ1-1; 9 nucleotides line up with TRBD1. The germline V gene has CDR1 SEHNR and CDR2 FQNEAQ (reference sequence). The CDR3 extends over 13 amino acids. DNA for the CDR3: TGTTCCAGCACCGGACAGGGGCACACTGAAGCTTTCTTT. It translates to CSSTGQGHTEAFF.

The rearrangement joins TRBV4-1 to TRBJ1-2, with D possibly TRBD1 on 6 matching bases. With 0 bases removed from V and 8 bases from J, the gap between germline ends came to 13 bases. The CDR3 consists of 14 residues. Germline V lookup: CDR1 MGHRA, CDR2 YSYEKL. The CDR3 spells CASSQDIWDIGYTF. The DNA for the CDR3 is TGCGCCAGCAGCCAAGATATTTGGGACATCGGCTACACCTTC.

This clone was counted a few times. V usage is TRBV5-1 and J usage is TRBJ2-1; the match to TRBD2 covers 13 bases. The length of the CDR3 is 14 residues. The V and J ends lost 7 bases and 5 bases, in that order; junction bases with no gene match: 3. Germline V gene data show CDR1 as SGHRS and CDR2 as YFSETQ. This CDR3 is CASSGLAGDNEQFF. CDR3 bases: TGCGCCAGCTCCGGACTAGCGGGAGACAATGAGCAGTTCTTC.

V usage is TRBV15 and J usage is TRBJ2-3; 14 nucleotides align to TRBD2. Germline values: CDR1 LNHNV, CDR2 YYDKDF (reference sequence). With 6 bases clipped from V and 0 bases from J, the junction kept 11 bases outside the gene matches. The CDR3 covers 19 residues. CDR3 protein: CATRKGTSGRGGSTDTQYF. CDR3 nucleotides: TGTGCCACCAGGAAGGGGACTAGCGGGAGAGGGGGTAGCACAGATACGCAGTATTTT.

The J gene is TRBJ1-1, the V gene TRBV18; 8 nucleotides match TRBD1. Germline CDR1 KGHSH, CDR2 LQKENI. CDR3 size: 13 residues. The junction had 7 bases not matched to a gene; V was cut back by 4 bases and J by 9 bases. The CDR3 region is CASSLNRGEKAFF. In DNA form, the CDR3 reads TGTGCCAGCTCACTTAACAGGGGGGAGAAAGCTTTCTTT.

The genes are TRBV30 and TRBJ2-7; a weak D match, TRBD1 (5 bases). The CDR3 is 13 amino acids. Trimming removed 1 base from V and 2 bases from J, with 9 bases in between. In germline, CDR1 is GTSNPN, CDR2 SVGIG (reference sequence). The CDR3 DNA sequence: TGTGCCTGGAGTGGGGGCAAACCCTACGAGCAGTACTTC. Its translation: CAWSGGKPYEQYF.

This chain joins TRBV5-6 and TRBJ2-4; D may be TRBD2 (7 bases). This CDR3 region has 16 residues. The V gene's germline CDR1 is SGHDT and CDR2 YYEEEE. V dropped 4 bases and J dropped 8 bases, with 22 bases sitting between them. The CDR3: CASSPFVGGASDIQYF. The DNA of the CDR3 is TGTGCCAGCAGCCCCTTCGTTGGGGGGGCAAGTGACATTCAGTACTTC.

This clone appeared a few times. V and J are TRBV5-6 and TRBJ1-5; no definite D call. The CDR3 extends over 12 amino acids. Germline-derived CDR1 and CDR2 are SGHDT and YYEEEE. Trimming removed 2 bases from V and 7 bases from J, with 7 bases in between. In DNA form, the CDR3 reads TGTGCCAGCAGCTTAAGGGAGCAGCCCCAGCATTTT. Amino acid sequence: CASSLREQPQHF.

The chain recombines TRBV11-2 with TRBJ2-5; D is possibly TRBD1 (6 bases). Looked up from germline, CDR1 is SGHAT and CDR2 is FQNNGV. Trimming shortened V by 5 bases and J by 2 bases, and 15 bases separated the two germline ends. This CDR3 contains 15 residues. The chain's CDR3 is CASSRAGQPQETQYF. The CDR3 DNA reads TGTGCCAGCAGCCGAGCCGGACAGCCACAAGAGACCCAGTACTTC.

This clone came up once. The chain has TRBV6-1 and TRBJ2-1; D is perhaps TRBD1 (6 bases). The V gene's germline CDR1 is MNHNS and CDR2 SASEGT. Deletions cut 4 bases from V and 0 bases from J, with 10 bases between. The CDR3 is 15 residues long. CDR3: CASSARGSSYNEQFF. CDR3 in DNA: TGTGCCAGCAGTGCGAGGGGGAGCTCCTACAATGAGCAGTTCTTC.

This rearrangement joins TRBV19 to TRBJ1-2; a possible D gene is TRBD1 (6 bases). The germline V and J ends were trimmed by 8 bases and 8 bases, with 15 bases remaining between them. This CDR3 has 12 residues. Germline values: CDR1 LNHDA, CDR2 SQIVND (reference sequence). As DNA, the CDR3 is TGTGCCAGTGAGGACAGCCCTGGGGGCTACACCTTC. Protein: CASEDSPGGYTF.

This clone has just one count. The chain joins TRBV6-5 to TRBJ2-3; TRBD1 might be the D (7 bases). This CDR3 comprises 15 residues. Germline assignment: CDR1 MNHEY and CDR2 SVGAGI. V was pared by 0 bases and J by 4 bases, with 11 bases between. The CDR3 bases are TGTGCCAGCAGTTACTCCCAGGGGGGCGCAGATACGCAGTATTTT. It translates to CASSYSQGGADTQYF.

The V call is TRBV27, the J call TRBJ1-5, with TRBD1 matching over 8 bases. The CDR3 extends over 14 amino acids. The ends lost 6 bases at V and 7 bases at J; junction bases unmatched: 8. Germline V gene lookup returns CDR1 MNHEY and CDR2 SMNVEV (reference sequence). CDR3: CASRDAGGRQPQHF. CDR3 DNA sequence: TGTGCCAGCAGAGACGCAGGGGGCAGGCAGCCCCAGCATTTT.

This chain connects TRBV12-5 to TRBJ1-2, with 8 nucleotides matching TRBD1. The CDR3 has 15 amino acids. Germline lookup yields CDR1 LGHNT and CDR2 FRNRAP. V shed 5 bases and J 6 bases; nucleotides not matched to a gene: 11. CDR3 sequence (DNA): TGTGCTAGTGGTCCAGCCTTCCCAGGGGGCCATGGCTACACCTTC. Protein sequence: CASGPAFPGGHGYTF.

This clone was picked up one time. The V call is TRBV4-1, the J call TRBJ2-1, with TRBD2 identical over 10 bases. The V gene end was trimmed by 0 bases and the J gene end by 4 bases; junction bases not matched to a gene: 12. CDR1 and CDR2 from the germline V gene are MGHRA and YSYEKL. The CDR3 consists of 19 residues. In DNA form, the CDR3 reads TGCGCCAGCAGCCAAGAAATTCTTCGTAGCGGGAGGCTTTACAATGAGCAGTTCTTC. Amino acid sequence: CASSQEILRSGRLYNEQFF.

This clone has a single count. This chain connects TRBV27 to TRBJ2-7; TRBD1 is a possible D gene (6 bases). The germline V gene has CDR1 MNHEY and CDR2 SMNVEV (reference sequence). The V gene lost 5 bases and the J gene lost 3 bases, with 11 bases spanning the gap. The CDR3 has 13 residues. The CDR3 DNA sequence: TGTGCCAGCAGTGCAGGGGTAGGCTACGAGCAGTACTTC. Residues: CASSAGVGYEQYF.

Comments on this clone: A junction end diverges from the germline sequence, so it may reflect a read error. The chain employs TRBV7-7 and TRBJ2-5; TRBD2 is a possible D gene (5 bases). Looked up from germline, CDR1 is SSHAT and CDR2 is FNYEAQ (reference sequence). The CDR3 totals 13 residues. The CDR3 is CASSARDQETQYF. CDR3 sequence (DNA): TGTGCTAGCAGCGCGCGGGACCAAGAGACCCAGTACTTC.

The rearrangement joins TRBV18 to TRBJ2-2; D is uncertain. This CDR3 is built from 13 residues. V was trimmed by 3 bases and J by 8 bases, leaving 10 bases between them. In germline, CDR1 is KGHSH, CDR2 LQKENI. The CDR3 coding sequence is TGTGCCAGCTCACCCTTATACCTAGGGGAGCTGTTTTTT. As protein: CASSPLYLGELFF.

V usage is TRBV9 and J usage is TRBJ1-2; D call uncertain. Germline-derived CDR1 and CDR2 are SGDLS and YYNGEE. V lost 0 bases, J lost 0 bases, and 9 bases lay in between. The CDR3 consists of 15 residues. In DNA, the CDR3 is TGTGCCAGCAGCGTAGATCAGGTCGCTAACTATGGCTACACCTTC. Translated, it gives CASSVDQVANYGYTF.

The J gene is TRBJ1-3, the V gene TRBV30; the match to TRBD1 covers 9 bases. The CDR3 contains 17 residues. The germline V gene encodes CDR1 GTSNPN and CDR2 SVGIG (reference sequence). V lost 2 bases and J lost 0; bases outside the gene matches: 8. The CDR3 is CAWSHLNRGRSGNTIYF. As DNA, the CDR3 is TGTGCCTGGAGTCACTTAAACAGGGGGCGCTCTGGAAACACCATATATTTT.

The rearrangement joins TRBV19 to TRBJ2-2; 12 bases line up with TRBD2. The CDR3 is 15 residues long. V was clipped by 5 bases and J by 8 bases; unmatched bases: 6. Germline lookup yields CDR1 LNHDA and CDR2 SQIVND (reference sequence). CDR3 sequence (DNA): TGTGCCAGTAGTGCACTAGCGGGGGGCGCGGGGGAGCTGTTTTTT. Its translation is CASSALAGGAGELFF.

Only a few counts were recorded for this clone. In DNA form, the CDR3 reads TGCGCCAGCAGCCAAGAACAGGTAGCGGGAGTGTCCTACGAGCAGTACTTC. Translated: CASSQEQVAGVSYEQYF. The rearrangement joins TRBV4-1 to TRBJ2-7; TRBD2 agrees at 9 bases. The CDR3 spans 17 residues. V was pared by 0 bases and J by 1 base, with 7 bases of the junction left unmatched. The germline gives CDR1 MGHRA, CDR2 YSYEKL.

The gene calls are TRBV7-2 and TRBJ2-1; tentatively, D is TRBD2 (6 bases). Trimming left V 11 bases short and J 10 bases short, with 15 bases between. The CDR3 totals 11 residues. Germline assignment: CDR1 SGHTA and CDR2 FQGNSA. CDR3 region: CAGQLAYEQFF. The CDR3 DNA is TGTGCCGGCCAGCTAGCGTACGAGCAGTTCTTC.

This clone appeared once. This chain joins TRBV2 and TRBJ1-2; possibly TRBD1 for D (6 bases). V lost 2 bases and J lost 9, with 16 bases in between. Germline-derived CDR1 and CDR2 are SNHLY and FYNNEI. The CDR3 spans 14 residues. This CDR3 is CASSERGGLSSYTF. The CDR3 DNA sequence: TGTGCCAGCAGTGAAAGGGGGGGGCTATCAAGCTACACCTTC. The full variable domain, rest sourced from reference TRBV2 and TRBJ1-2, is EPEVTQTPSHQVTQMGQEVILRCVPISNHLYFYWYRQILGQKVEFLVSFYNNEISEKSEIFDDQFSVERPDGSNFTLKIRSTKLEDSAMYFCASSERGGLSSYTFGSGTRLTVV.

CDR3 protein: CASSAGTYGYTF. The CDR3 DNA is TGTGCCAGCAGTGCCGGTACCTATGGCTACACCTTC. This sequence joins TRBV2 and TRBJ1-2; D call uncertain. In germline, CDR1 is SNHLY, CDR2 FYNNEI. This CDR3 spans 12 amino acids. V lost 4 bases, J lost 4 bases, and 7 bases lay in between.

This chain joins TRBV7-2 and TRBJ1-1; 9 bases are shared with TRBD1. Germline CDR1 SGHTA, CDR2 FQGNSA. The CDR3 runs 14 residues. Germline trimming cut 6 bases from V and 5 bases from J; bases unmatched to any gene: 7. Written as DNA, the CDR3 is TGTGCCAGCAGGCGGGACAGGGCTGGGACTGAAGCTTTCTTT. Translation: CASRRDRAGTEAFF.